The 10 T cell receptor beta chains given below trace back to one sample, sequenced in a study of HIV-infected patients and healthy controls. Reverse transcription used 450 to 500 ng RNA and constant-region primers for alpha and beta. Each of the alpha and beta chains got its own library through chain-specific third strand synthesis with indices. TCRdb reprocessed the 5' RACE reads via MiXCR and lists one record per CDR3 protein. The data show some 10,000 distinct CDR3 sequences, with nearly 6% seen just once and roughly 28% held by the top ten. Antiretroviral therapy had run roughly three months, about 14 weeks, before follow-up blood collection. Whole blood was used without fractionation, so all unsorted peripheral T cells were included. The input for sequencing was blood, taken during antiretroviral therapy. The receptors originated from an adult with HIV infection. The donor label of this sample is uncertain.

This clonotype appeared many times. This chain connects TRBV7-3 to TRBJ2-3, with TRBD2 matching over 16 bases. CDR1 and CDR2 (germline): SGHTA, FQGTGA. V shed 5 bases and J 3 bases; nucleotides not matched to a gene: 17. This CDR3 has 21 amino acids. In DNA form, the CDR3 reads TGTGCCAGCAGCCCCGGGACTAGCGGGGGGGGACCTAATCTAAAAACAGATACGCAGTATTTT. This translates into CASSPGTSGGGPNLKTDTQYF.

This clonotype occurred many times. V usage is TRBV3-1 and J usage is TRBJ2-3; perhaps TRBD2 as D (6 bases). This CDR3 has 16 amino acids. The V and J ends lost 0 bases and 2 bases respectively, with 12 bases between them. Germline V gene sequence: CDR1 LGHDT, CDR2 YNNKEL (reference sequence). CDR3 sequence (DNA): TGTGCCAGCAGCCAAGATCCTGCGGGAATCACAGATACGCAGTATTTT. Protein product: CASSQDPAGITDTQYF.

This clonotype was seen many times. This chain joins TRBV12-3 or TRBV12-4 and TRBJ1-5; D is undetermined. This CDR3 is 13 amino acids long. V was clipped by 3 bases and J by 2 bases, with 5 bases between them. CDR3 sequence: CASSFQGNQPQHF. The CDR3 coding sequence is TGTGCCAGCAGTTTTCAGGGCAATCAGCCCCAGCATTTT.

This clonotype has at least ten counts. The CDR3 loop is CASSPVASENNEQFF. The DNA for the CDR3 is TGTGCCAGCAGTCCCGTGGCTAGCGAAAACAATGAGCAGTTCTTC. The chain combines TRBV7-9 with TRBJ2-1, with D perhaps matching TRBD2 (6 bases). Trimming shortened V by 6 bases and J by 5 bases, and 17 bases separated the two germline ends. CDR1 and CDR2 (germline): SEHNR, FQNEAQ (reference sequence). The CDR3 is 15 amino acids.

The chain links TRBV7-3 to TRBJ2-3, with D unresolved. The V end lost 5 bases, the J end lost 3 bases, and 9 bases lay between the germline ends. The germline V gene has CDR1 SGHTA and CDR2 FQGTGA. The CDR3 is 13 amino acids. As DNA, the CDR3 is TGTGCCAGCAGCCCCGGACGAACAGATACGCAGTATTTT. It encodes CASSPGRTDTQYF.

This clonotype was recorded at least ten times. The chain is built from TRBV6-5 and TRBJ2-5, with 8 bases identical to TRBD2. Germline V CDR1 and CDR2: MNHEY, SVGAGI. The CDR3 is made up of 16 amino acids. Germline trimming cut 5 bases from V and 0 bases from J; bases unmatched to any gene: 8. The chain's CDR3 is CASSPSSGWYQETQYF. The CDR3 DNA reads as TGTGCCAGCAGTCCCTCTAGCGGGTGGTACCAAGAGACCCAGTACTTC.

The sample holds many counts of this clonotype. The CDR3 spells CATSRDGNGEQFF. The CDR3 DNA follows: TGTGCCACCAGCAGAGATGGTAATGGTGAGCAGTTCTTC. This chain joins TRBV15 and TRBJ2-1; D is ambiguous. Trimming cost V 0 bases and J 9 bases, with 9 bases left between them. The CDR3 loop spans 13 amino acids. Germline V gene sequence: CDR1 LNHNV, CDR2 YYDKDF (reference sequence).

The V and J genes are TRBV12-3 or TRBV12-4 and TRBJ2-3, with D uncertain. The CDR3 totals 11 residues. Deletions cut 9 bases from V and 3 bases from J, with 7 bases between. CDR3 protein: CASMGTDTQYF. CDR3 in DNA: TGTGCCAGTATGGGTACAGATACGCAGTATTTT.

Only a few counts were recorded for this clonotype. The chain is built from TRBV19 and TRBJ2-3, with D uncertain. This CDR3 contains 16 residues. The V gene's germline CDR1 is LNHDA and CDR2 SQIVND (reference sequence). The V gene lost 5 bases and the J gene lost 6 bases, with 21 bases spanning the gap. The CDR3 here is CASSPVRGSAYDTQYF. The CDR3, as DNA: TGTGCCAGTAGTCCCGTTAGAGGATCCGCCTATGATACGCAGTATTTT.

This chain joins TRBV11-2 and TRBJ2-5; 8 bases are shared with TRBD1. This CDR3 is 14 amino acids long. In germline, CDR1 is SGHAT, CDR2 FQNNGV. Trimming cost V 1 base and J 6 bases; bases outside gene matches: 4. CDR3 nucleotide sequence: TGTGCCAGCAGCTTAGGGACAGGGCGACAGACCCAGTACTTC. Its protein is CASSLGTGRQTQYF.